These 18 T cell receptor beta chains share one sample of origin, sequenced in a study of cytotoxic CD8 clonotypes in ibrutinib-treated CLL. Measured with immunoSEQ multiplex PCR; TCRdb has only the in-frame clones, and not every one. The sample holds 110,000 to 150,000 clones, roughly three quarters seen once. The specimen comprised PBMCs, sampled after 24 months of ibrutinib treatment. These receptors were taken from a human donor with chronic lymphocytic leukemia.

V and J are TRBV6-5 and TRBJ1-5; D is uncertain. The V end was cut by 2 bases, the J end by 2 bases, with 10 bases between. Germline loops: CDR1 MNHEY, CDR2 SVGAGI. This CDR3 region has 15 residues. The CDR3, as DNA: TGTGCCAGCAGTTACGCTCCGGGCGGCAATCAGCCCCAGCATTTT. This encodes CASSYAPGGNQPQHF.

The chain couples TRBV7-3 to TRBJ2-1; D assignment may be TRBD1 or TRBD2 (5 bases each). Trimming pared 5 bases from V and 7 bases from J, leaving 15 bases between. The CDR3 length is 14 residues. From germline, CDR1 is SGHTA and CDR2 FQGTGA. CDR3 coding DNA: TGTGCCAGCAGCCCCGGGACGCTACAAAATGAGCAGTTCTTC. Its translation is CASSPGTLQNEQFF. The full variable domain, its missing parts supplied by reference TRBV7-3 and TRBJ2-1, is GAGVSQTPSNKVTEKGKYVELRCDPISGHTALYWYRQSLGQGPEFLIYFQGTGAADDSGLPNDRFFAVRPEGSVSTLKIQRTERGDSAVYLCASSPGTLQNEQFFGPGTRLTVL.

This chain's CDR3 is CASSRGGGLAGGLRFF. The CDR3 DNA reads TGTGCCAGCAGCCGAGGGGGGGGACTAGCGGGAGGGTTGCGGTTCTTC. This chain joins TRBV4-2 and TRBJ2-1; 16 nucleotides agree with TRBD2. The V segment lost 4 bases and the J segment 15 bases; nucleotides outside the gene matches: 12. Germline CDR1 LGHNA, CDR2 YNFKEQ. The CDR3 is 16 residues long.

The J gene is TRBJ2-1, the V gene TRBV20-1; a possible D gene is TRBD2 (6 bases). The CDR3 covers 10 residues. Germline assignment: CDR1 DFQATT and CDR2 SNEGSKA (reference sequence). The DNA of the CDR3 is TGCAGCCAGTTTAGCGGTGAGCAGTTCTTC. Its protein is CSQFSGEQFF.

Points on this clone: In the same sample, other DNA sequences code for this CDR3. The V and J genes are TRBV20-1 and TRBJ2-1; D remains unclear. The CDR3 is made up of 11 amino acids. Germline V gene lookup returns CDR1 DFQATT and CDR2 SNEGSKA (reference sequence). Trimming took 1 base from V and 7 from J, leaving 5 bases between them. CDR3 amino acids: CSARVGNEQFF. Here the CDR3 DNA reads TGCAGTGCTAGAGTGGGGAATGAGCAGTTCTTC.

V is TRBV30 and J is TRBJ1-5; D uncertain. The CDR3 extends over 17 amino acids. The V and J ends lost 1 base and 0 bases respectively, with 16 bases between them. Germline V gene sequence: CDR1 GTSNPN, CDR2 SVGIG (reference sequence). The CDR3 nucleotides read TGTGCCTGGAGTGGGTCCCGGACCGACAATAGCAATCAGCCCCAGCATTTT. Translated: CAWSGSRTDNSNQPQHF.

The V and J genes are TRBV29-1 and TRBJ2-3, with 8 bases lining up with TRBD2. This CDR3 region has 14 residues. Trimming took 7 bases from V and 1 from J; bases not matched to a gene: 7. The germline CDR1 and CDR2 sequences are SQVTM and ANQGSEA. CDR3 amino acids: CSGQRGTGTDTQYF. The DNA for the CDR3 is TGCAGCGGACAGCGGGGGACGGGCACAGATACGCAGTATTTT.

Here the CDR3 reads CASSPQGSSGNTIYF. The CDR3 DNA sequence: TGTGCCAGCAGCCCGCAGGGTAGCTCTGGAAACACCATATATTTT. The V gene is TRBV7-9, the J gene TRBJ1-3, with D possibly TRBD1 on 5 matching bases. V was shortened by 5 bases and J by 0 bases, with 11 bases between the two germline ends. This CDR3 is built from 15 residues. Per the germline V gene, CDR1 is SEHNR and CDR2 is FQNEAQ (reference sequence).

This chain links TRBV7-3 with TRBJ1-1; no definite D call. V was clipped by 5 bases and J by 1 base, with 17 bases between them. CDR3 length: 16 residues. From germline, CDR1 is SGHTA and CDR2 FQGTGA. This chain's CDR3 is CASSPNAGRANTEAFF. CDR3 DNA: TGTGCCAGCAGCCCTAACGCCGGACGAGCGAACACTGAAGCTTTCTTT.

This chain uses TRBV11-3 with TRBJ1-1, with D unresolved. Germline V gives CDR1 SGHNT, CDR2 YENEEA. The CDR3 is 13 amino acids. V was cut by 6 bases and J by 1 base, with 9 bases left in between. In DNA form, the CDR3 reads TGTGCCAGCAGTAGAGGGCGGAACACTGAAGCTTTCTTT. Its translation is CASSRGRNTEAFF.

This clone was counted between two and nine times. The CDR3 loop is CASRRTGADYGYTF. CDR3 DNA: TGTGCCAGCAGACGGACAGGGGCAGACTATGGCTACACCTTC. This sequence joins TRBV5-6 and TRBJ1-2, with 9 bases lining up with TRBD1. With V trimmed by 5 bases and J by 3 bases, 5 bases remained unmatched. The CDR3 runs 14 residues. Germline V gene lookup returns CDR1 SGHDT and CDR2 YYEEEE.

The rearrangement links TRBV18 to TRBJ2-2; maybe TRBD2 (5 bases). From germline, CDR1 is KGHSH and CDR2 LQKENI. This CDR3 contains 15 residues. Deletions cut 3 bases from V and 6 bases from J, with 14 bases between. The CDR3 DNA reads as TGTGCCAGCTCACCCGGAAGGACTTGGGCCGGGGAGCTGTTTTTT. Protein: CASSPGRTWAGELFF.

This clone has only one observation. The chain recombines TRBV28 with TRBJ1-2; D not resolved. V was pared by 2 bases and J by 3 bases, with 25 bases between. From germline, CDR1 is MDHEN and CDR2 SYDVKM. This CDR3 contains 19 residues. Here the CDR3 reads CASSLENLFRPTGDYGYTF. CDR3 DNA sequence: TGTGCCAGCAGTTTAGAAAACCTTTTCCGGCCAACGGGCGACTATGGCTACACCTTC.

The J gene is TRBJ2-7, the V gene TRBV28; the D gene is possibly TRBD2 (6 bases). CDR1 is MDHEN, CDR2 SYDVKM, per germline. Trimming left V 8 bases short and J 0 bases short, with 11 bases between. This CDR3 is built from 13 residues. In DNA form, the CDR3 reads TGTGCCAGCGGGGGGACCTTCTCCTACGAGCAGTACTTC. Its protein product is CASGGTFSYEQYF.

This chain connects TRBV18 to TRBJ1-1; D gene unclear. In germline, CDR1 is KGHSH, CDR2 LQKENI. With 3 bases removed from V and 5 bases from J, the gap between germline ends came to 10 bases. The CDR3 has 13 amino acids. The CDR3 bases are TGTGCCAGCTCACCGCTGGCGGAGACTGAAGCTTTCTTT. It translates to CASSPLAETEAFF.

The chain is built from TRBV5-1 and TRBJ1-6; D is possibly TRBD1 (6 bases). The ends were cut back, 0 bases at V and 10 bases at J, with 14 bases in the middle. Germline values: CDR1 SGHRS, CDR2 YFSETQ. This CDR3 is 15 amino acids long. The CDR3 region is CASSLAGEGGSPLHF. Written as DNA, the CDR3 is TGCGCCAGCAGCTTGGCCGGGGAGGGGGGCTCACCCCTCCACTTT.

The chain combines TRBV28 with TRBJ1-1; no clear D. CDR1 is MDHEN, CDR2 SYDVKM, per germline. V lost 5 bases to trimming and J lost 3 bases, with 16 bases between them. The CDR3 covers 15 residues. The CDR3 protein is CASSPPALRDTEAFF. CDR3 nucleotide sequence: TGTGCCAGCAGTCCGCCAGCCTTAAGGGACACTGAAGCTTTCTTT.

This sequence joins TRBV7-6 and TRBJ2-2; 8 bases are a match to TRBD2. Germline V lookup: CDR1 SGHVS, CDR2 FNYEAQ. V trimming: 5 bases; J trimming: 4 bases; junction bases outside the gene matches: 12. The CDR3 is 17 residues long. CDR3 coding DNA: TGTGCCAGCAGCCTACGTAGCGGGAAATTGGTCACCGGGGAGCTGTTTTTT. Residues: CASSLRSGKLVTGELFF.